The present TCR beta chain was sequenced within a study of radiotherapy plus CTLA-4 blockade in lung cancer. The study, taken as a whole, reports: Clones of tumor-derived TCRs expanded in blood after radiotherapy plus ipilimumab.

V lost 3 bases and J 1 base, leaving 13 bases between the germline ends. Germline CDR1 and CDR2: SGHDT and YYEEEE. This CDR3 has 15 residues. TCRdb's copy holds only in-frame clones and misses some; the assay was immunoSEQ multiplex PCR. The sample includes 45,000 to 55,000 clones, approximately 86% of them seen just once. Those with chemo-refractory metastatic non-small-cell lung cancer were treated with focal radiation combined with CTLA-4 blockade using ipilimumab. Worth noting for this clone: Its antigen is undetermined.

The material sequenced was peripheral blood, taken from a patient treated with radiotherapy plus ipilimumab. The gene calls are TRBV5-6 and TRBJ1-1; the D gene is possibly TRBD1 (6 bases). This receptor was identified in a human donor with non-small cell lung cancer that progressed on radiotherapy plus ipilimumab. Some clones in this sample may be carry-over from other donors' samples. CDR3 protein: CASSSSPTGNTEAFF. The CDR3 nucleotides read TGTGCCAGCAGCTCATCCCCGACAGGGAACACTGAAGCTTTCTTT.